The entry below describes one TCR beta chain. The V end lost 0 bases, the J end lost 5 bases, and 13 bases lay between the germline ends. The CDR3 is 15 residues long. In germline, CDR1 is LNHNV, CDR2 YYDKDF (reference sequence). The record originates from a study of T cells after somatic rescue of genetic block. Sequenced by immunoSEQ multiplex PCR; TCRdb stores in-frame clones only, minus some. Of 60,000 to 75,000 clones in the sample, about 90% were seen once. Input material: peripheral blood mononuclear cells (PBMCs). The clonotype originates from a man in his forties or fifties. This rearrangement joins TRBV15 to TRBJ2-5; TRBD2 is a possible D gene (6 bases). The CDR3 sequence: CATSRDPGSGETQYF. The CDR3 DNA sequence: TGTGCCACCAGCAGAGATCCCGGGAGCGGTGAGACCCAGTACTTC.